This entry concerns a single TCR beta chain. Antigen specificity is unknown. Germline V gene sequence: CDR1 SGDLS, CDR2 YYNGEE. Trimming pared 4 bases from V and 2 bases from J, leaving 10 bases between. CDR3 size: 13 residues. This sample is part of a study of HIV-infected patients and healthy controls. Study-level results: Mean usage of eight alpha and eight beta V genes differed significantly in HIV-infected patients versus controls. Healthy controls carried many MAIT alpha-chain CDR3s, while HIV+ repertoires had few. Study cohorts differed slightly in age and sex, but this did not explain diversity differences.

Whole blood was used without fractionation, so all unsorted peripheral T cells were included. About 450 ng RNA was reverse transcribed with alpha and beta constant-region primers. Alpha and beta chain libraries were made separately by chain-specific third strand synthesis with multiplexing indices. A single primer pair per chain amplified all rearrangements, with per-molecule barcodes. TCRdb redid the calling of the 5' RACE reads with MiXCR, one entry per CDR3 protein. The data contain 9,500 to 15,000 distinct CDR3 sequences, around a tenth of them singletons. The rearrangement joins TRBV9 to TRBJ2-7; D unclear. This sequence was found in an adult with HIV infection. The donor label of this sample is uncertain. The starting material was blood, obtained before antiretroviral therapy. CDR3 coding DNA: TGTGCCAGCAGCCCCAGCGAACCCTACGAGCAGTACTTC. Translating gives CASSPSEPYEQYF.